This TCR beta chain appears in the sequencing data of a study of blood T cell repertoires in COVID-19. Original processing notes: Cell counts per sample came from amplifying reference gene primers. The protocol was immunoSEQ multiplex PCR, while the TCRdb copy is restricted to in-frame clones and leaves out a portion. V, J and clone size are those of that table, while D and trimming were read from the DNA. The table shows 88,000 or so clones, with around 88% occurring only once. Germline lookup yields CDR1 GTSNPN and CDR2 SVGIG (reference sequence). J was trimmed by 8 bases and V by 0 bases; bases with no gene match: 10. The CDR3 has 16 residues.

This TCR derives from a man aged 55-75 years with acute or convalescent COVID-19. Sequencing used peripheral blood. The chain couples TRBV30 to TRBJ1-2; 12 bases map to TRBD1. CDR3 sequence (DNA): TGTGCCTGGAGTGTTTTAATGGGACAGGGGGCGTCGGGCTACACCTTC. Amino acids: CAWSVLMGQGASGYTF. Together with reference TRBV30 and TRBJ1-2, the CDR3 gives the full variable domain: SQTIHQWPATLVQPVGSPLSLECTVEGTSNPNLYWYRQAAGRGLQLLFYSVGIGQISSEVPQNLSASRPQDRQFILSSKKLLLSDSGFYLCAWSVLMGQGASGYTFGSGTRLTVV.